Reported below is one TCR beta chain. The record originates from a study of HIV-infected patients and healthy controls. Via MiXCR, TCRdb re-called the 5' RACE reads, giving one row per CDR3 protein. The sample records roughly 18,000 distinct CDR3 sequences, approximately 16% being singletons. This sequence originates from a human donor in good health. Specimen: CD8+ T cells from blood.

The CDR3 nucleotides are TGTGCCAGCAGTGCGGGGAGTTACAATGAGCAGTTCTTC. Translated: CASSAGSYNEQFF. J is TRBJ2-1 and V is TRBV25-1; perhaps TRBD2 as D (5 bases). V lost 4 bases to trimming and J lost 4 bases, with 8 bases between them. CDR3 length equals 13 residues. Germline V gene lookup returns CDR1 MGHDK and CDR2 SYGVNS.